Shown below are 10 T cell receptor beta chains from a single sample sequenced in a study of memory CD4+ T cells and cytomegalovirus serostatus. TCRdb's table, derived via immunoSEQ multiplex PCR, lists solely in-frame clones and lacks some. This table has about 75,000 clones, roughly 78% appearing once. The sort gate was single viable CD3+CD4+CD8-CD45RO+ cells for memory CD4+ T cells. Sample: memory CD4+ T cells from blood. The receptors stem from an adult in good health and CMV-seropositive.

The V and J genes are TRBV11-2 and TRBJ2-5; 8 bases map to TRBD2. The CDR3 covers 15 residues. V was pared by 4 bases and J by 3 bases, with 7 bases of the junction left unmatched. Germline assignment: CDR1 SGHAT and CDR2 FQNNGV. The CDR3 loop is CASSYRGSGEETQYF. As DNA, the CDR3 is TGTGCCAGCAGCTACCGGGGTAGCGGGGAAGAGACCCAGTACTTC.

This clone has more than one count but fewer than ten. This rearrangement joins TRBV5-6 to TRBJ2-3, with 9 bases identical to TRBD1. V shed 2 bases, J shed 0 bases, and the junction held 4 bases outside the gene matches. This CDR3 contains 16 residues. CDR1 is SGHDT, CDR2 YYEEEE, per germline. The CDR3 spells CASSFGTGSSTDTQYF. In DNA form, the CDR3 reads TGTGCCAGCAGCTTCGGGACAGGGTCAAGCACAGATACGCAGTATTTT.

V is TRBV19 and J is TRBJ2-3; D is possibly TRBD1 (6 bases). Trimming cost V 6 bases and J 2 bases, with 12 bases left between them. From germline, CDR1 is LNHDA and CDR2 SQIVND (reference sequence). This CDR3 has 14 residues. The CDR3 nucleotides are TGTGCCAGTAGAGCAGGGGCTAACACAGATACGCAGTATTTT. Translation: CASRAGANTDTQYF.

The chain has TRBV6-1 and TRBJ1-4, with D maybe TRBD1 (5 bases). The CDR3 covers 13 residues. The germline CDR1 and CDR2 sequences are MNHNS and SASEGT. V lost 6 bases and J 6 bases, leaving 11 bases between the germline ends. CDR3 in amino acids: CASRWTRYEKLFF. The DNA for the CDR3 is TGTGCCAGCAGGTGGACACGTTATGAAAAACTGTTTTTT.

The rearrangement joins TRBV30 to TRBJ1-5, with D unresolved. The CDR3 totals 13 residues. The germline CDR1 and CDR2 sequences are GTSNPN and SVGIG (reference sequence). V was cut by 2 bases and J by 5 bases, with 10 bases left in between. The CDR3 DNA is TGTGCCTGGAGTCTCGGTTTAGATCAGCCCCAGCATTTT. It translates to CAWSLGLDQPQHF.

As concerns this clone: In the same sample, other DNA sequences code for this CDR3. The chain couples TRBV11-2 to TRBJ1-1; D is possibly TRBD1 (5 bases). Germline V gene sequence: CDR1 SGHAT, CDR2 FQNNGV. V lost 2 bases and J lost 0, with 13 bases in between. The CDR3 is 16 residues long. DNA of the CDR3: TGTGCCAGCAGCTTAAGGTTTGGGACGGTGAACACTGAAGCTTTCTTT. Its translation: CASSLRFGTVNTEAFF. Supplemented by reference TRBV11-2 and TRBJ1-1, the full variable domain reads EAGVAQSPRYKIIEKRQSVAFWCNPISGHATLYWYQQILGQGPKLLIQFQNNGVVDDSQLPKDRFSAERLKGVDSTLKIQPAKLEDSAVYLCASSLRFGTVNTEAFFGQGTRLTVV.

The V and J genes are TRBV9 and TRBJ1-2; 8 nucleotides agree with TRBD1. Per germline, CDR1 SGDLS and CDR2 YYNGEE. This CDR3 spans 14 amino acids. The ends lost 4 bases at V and 4 bases at J; junction bases unmatched: 6. The CDR3 loop is CASSPGQGGYGYTF. The CDR3, as DNA: TGTGCCAGCAGCCCAGGACAGGGAGGCTATGGCTACACCTTC. Combining the CDR3 with reference TRBV9 and TRBJ1-2 gives the whole variable domain DSGVTQTPKHLITATGQRVTLRCSPRSGDLSVYWYQQSLDQGLQFLIQYYNGEERAKGNILERFSAQQFPDLHSELNLSSLELGDSALYFCASSPGQGGYGYTFGSGTRLTVV.

This clone has a handful of counts. J is TRBJ1-2 and V is TRBV30, with D unclear. This CDR3 comprises 18 residues. V gave up 0 bases and J gave up 1 base, with 21 bases separating them. Germline CDR1 reads GTSNPN; CDR2 reads SVGIG (reference sequence). This CDR3 reads CAWSVGHLGGSYNYGYTF. The CDR3 coding sequence is TGTGCCTGGAGTGTCGGGCACCTCGGCGGAAGCTATAACTATGGCTACACCTTC.

Only a few counts were recorded for this clone. The CDR3 sequence: CASSQGQGGYTF. Here the CDR3 DNA reads TGTGCCAGCTCTCAGGGTCAAGGTGGCTACACCTTC. The rearrangement links TRBV18 to TRBJ1-2; maybe TRBD1 (5 bases). The CDR3 totals 12 residues. Trimming removed 6 bases from V and 7 bases from J, with 12 bases in between. Germline values: CDR1 KGHSH, CDR2 LQKENI.

This clone occurred many times. The rearrangement joins TRBV19 to TRBJ1-5; D is undetermined. The V gene lost 2 bases and the J gene lost 4 bases, with 9 bases spanning the gap. The germline gives CDR1 LNHDA, CDR2 SQIVND (reference sequence). The CDR3 has 14 amino acids. The CDR3 bases are TGTGCCAGTAGTATATCGGCAGCGAATCAGCCCCAGCATTTT. Translation: CASSISAANQPQHF.